This is a list of T cell receptor beta chains from one sample in a study of cytomegalovirus exposure and HLA in healthy donors. The assay was immunoSEQ multiplex PCR, and TCRdb's table has in-frame clones only and misses some. The table has approximately 160,000 clones, approximately 71% seen once. Sequencing input: PBMCs. Receptors were obtained from a woman aged 18 to 35 in good health and CMV-seropositive. CDR3s include the opening cysteine and the closing phenylalanine or tryptophan. D genes are given only for firm matches. Where a row states a size, it is once, few, many or the class of an expanded clone; other rows omit it.

cdr3_length: 16
v_call: TRBV5-1
j_call: TRBJ2-7
d_call: -
clone_size: -
cdr3_aa: CASSLEPEIKTYEQYF
cdr3_nt: TGCGCCAGCAGCTTGGAGCCTGAAATTAAAACCTACGAGCAGTACTTC

cdr3_length: 14
v_call: TRBV9
j_call: TRBJ2-7
d_call: -
clone_size: -
cdr3_aa: CASSVDQGPYEQYF
cdr3_nt: TGTGCCAGCAGCGTAGATCAGGGCCCCTACGAGCAGTACTTC

cdr3_length: 14
v_call: TRBV7-2
j_call: TRBJ1-4
d_call: TRBD1
clone_size: -
cdr3_aa: CASSRLGGREKLFF
cdr3_nt: TGTGCCAGCAGCCGTCTAGGGGGCAGGGAAAAACTGTTTTTT

cdr3_length: 12
v_call: TRBV10-1
j_call: TRBJ2-7
d_call: -
clone_size: few
cdr3_aa: CASSDYSYEQYF
cdr3_nt: TGCGCCAGCAGCGACTACTCCTACGAGCAGTACTTC

cdr3_length: 13
v_call: TRBV7-9
j_call: TRBJ1-1
d_call: -
clone_size: -
cdr3_aa: CASSLGQNTEAFF
cdr3_nt: TGTGCCAGCAGCCTAGGACAGAACACTGAAGCTTTCTTT

cdr3_length: 15
v_call: TRBV19
j_call: TRBJ2-7
d_call: TRBD1
clone_size: -
cdr3_aa: CASSRRGQVPYEQYF
cdr3_nt: TGTGCCAGTAGTCGACGTGGACAGGTGCCTTACGAGCAGTACTTC

cdr3_length: 12
v_call: TRBV19
j_call: TRBJ1-1
d_call: -
clone_size: -
cdr3_aa: CAITGRDTEAFF
cdr3_nt: TGTGCCATCACAGGGCGGGACACTGAAGCTTTCTTT

cdr3_length: 13
v_call: TRBV27
j_call: TRBJ2-1
d_call: -
clone_size: once
cdr3_aa: CASKPQLNNEQFF
cdr3_nt: TGTGCCAGCAAGCCGCAACTTAACAATGAGCAGTTCTTC

cdr3_length: 15
v_call: TRBV18
j_call: TRBJ1-2
d_call: TRBD1
clone_size: few
cdr3_aa: CASSPAQGRSYGYTF
cdr3_nt: TGTGCCAGCTCACCAGCACAGGGGAGAAGCTATGGCTACACCTTC

cdr3_length: 16
v_call: TRBV14
j_call: TRBJ1-1
d_call: -
clone_size: few
cdr3_aa: CASSQMITGRGTEAFF
cdr3_nt: TGTGCCAGCAGCCAGATGATCACCGGGAGGGGCACTGAAGCTTTCTTT

cdr3_length: 15
v_call: TRBV28
j_call: TRBJ1-2
d_call: -
clone_size: -
cdr3_aa: CASNPGKGVIYGYTF
cdr3_nt: TGTGCCAGCAACCCCGGGAAGGGGGTAATCTATGGCTACACCTTC

cdr3_length: 12
v_call: TRBV4-2
j_call: TRBJ1-5
d_call: -
clone_size: -
cdr3_aa: CASSQDQQPQHF
cdr3_nt: TGTGCCAGCAGCCAAGACCAACAGCCCCAGCATTTT

cdr3_length: 13
v_call: TRBV19
j_call: TRBJ1-1
d_call: -
clone_size: -
cdr3_aa: CASSMGGGTEAFF
cdr3_nt: TGTGCCAGTAGTATGGGGGGGGGCACTGAAGCTTTCTTT

cdr3_length: 15
v_call: TRBV7-9
j_call: TRBJ1-1
d_call: -
clone_size: -
cdr3_aa: CASSLWGLSNTEAFF
cdr3_nt: TGTGCCAGCAGCTTGTGGGGACTTAGTAACACTGAAGCTTTCTTT

cdr3_length: 13
v_call: TRBV19
j_call: TRBJ1-5
d_call: -
clone_size: once
cdr3_aa: CASSTRRDRPQHF
cdr3_nt: TGTGCCAGTAGTACTCGGAGGGATCGGCCCCAGCATTTT

cdr3_length: 15
v_call: TRBV4-2
j_call: TRBJ2-2
d_call: -
clone_size: -
cdr3_aa: CASSPRSEKTGELFF
cdr3_nt: TGTGCCAGCAGCCCCCGGTCTGAGAAAACCGGGGAGCTGTTTTTT

cdr3_length: 15
v_call: TRBV2
j_call: TRBJ2-5
d_call: -
clone_size: -
cdr3_aa: CASSGGQGLIETQYF
cdr3_nt: TGTGCCAGCAGTGGCGGTCAGGGGTTGATAGAGACCCAGTACTTC

cdr3_length: 14
v_call: TRBV7-7
j_call: TRBJ2-5
d_call: TRBD1
clone_size: -
cdr3_aa: CASSPTGVQETQYF
cdr3_nt: TGTGCTAGCAGCCCTACAGGGGTCCAAGAGACCCAGTACTTC

cdr3_length: 15
v_call: TRBV10-3
j_call: TRBJ1-2
d_call: -
clone_size: -
cdr3_aa: CAISASGGGPYGYTF
cdr3_nt: TGTGCCATCAGTGCCTCCGGGGGGGGACCCTATGGCTACACCTTC

cdr3_length: 15
v_call: TRBV27
j_call: TRBJ1-4
d_call: TRBD1
clone_size: -
cdr3_aa: CASSPWDRANEKLFF
cdr3_nt: TGTGCCAGCAGTCCATGGGACAGGGCTAATGAAAAACTGTTTTTT

cdr3_length: 18
v_call: TRBV5-1
j_call: TRBJ2-6
d_call: TRBD1
clone_size: -
cdr3_aa: CASRLTTGVLSGANVLTF
cdr3_nt: TGCGCCAGCAGGTTGACGACAGGGGTTCTCTCTGGGGCCAACGTCCTGACTTTC

cdr3_length: 13
v_call: TRBV29-1
j_call: TRBJ2-1
d_call: TRBD2
clone_size: -
cdr3_aa: CSVDTSGRLEQFF
cdr3_nt: TGCAGCGTTGATACTAGCGGGAGGCTAGAGCAGTTCTTC

cdr3_length: 14
v_call: TRBV5-1
j_call: TRBJ2-7
d_call: TRBD2
clone_size: -
cdr3_aa: CASSPSGTSYEQYF
cdr3_nt: TGCGCCAGCAGCCCAAGCGGGACCTCCTACGAGCAGTACTTC

cdr3_length: 16
v_call: TRBV9
j_call: TRBJ2-2
d_call: TRBD1
clone_size: once
cdr3_aa: CASSLRGQSNTGELFF
cdr3_nt: TGTGCCAGCAGCTTAAGGGGACAGTCGAACACCGGGGAGCTGTTTTTT

cdr3_length: 15
v_call: TRBV6-5
j_call: TRBJ2-7
d_call: TRBD1
clone_size: -
cdr3_aa: CASSSTGTASYEQYF
cdr3_nt: TGTGCCAGCAGTTCGACCGGGACAGCCTCCTACGAGCAGTACTTC

cdr3_length: 15
v_call: TRBV9
j_call: TRBJ1-4
d_call: -
clone_size: -
cdr3_aa: CASSVGTGLGEKLFF
cdr3_nt: TGTGCCAGCAGCGTAGGAACAGGGCTGGGGGAAAAACTGTTTTTT

cdr3_length: 13
v_call: TRBV7-6
j_call: TRBJ1-2
d_call: TRBD1
clone_size: -
cdr3_aa: CASSFTQGGIYTF
cdr3_nt: TGTGCCAGCAGCTTCACCCAGGGGGGCATCTACACCTTC

cdr3_length: 15
v_call: TRBV4-3
j_call: TRBJ1-2
d_call: -
clone_size: -
cdr3_aa: CASSQDLTVPFGYTF
cdr3_nt: TGCGCCAGCAGCCAAGATCTGACAGTCCCCTTCGGCTACACCTTC

cdr3_length: 11
v_call: TRBV5-6
j_call: TRBJ2-3
d_call: -
clone_size: once
cdr3_aa: CASSQGDTQYF
cdr3_nt: TGTGCCAGCAGCCAGGGAGATACGCAGTATTTT

cdr3_length: 13
v_call: TRBV2
j_call: TRBJ2-3
d_call: TRBD1
clone_size: few
cdr3_aa: CASVLPDRGTQYF
cdr3_nt: TGTGCCAGCGTTTTACCGGACAGGGGCACGCAGTATTTT

cdr3_length: 16
v_call: TRBV11-2
j_call: TRBJ1-2
d_call: -
clone_size: -
cdr3_aa: CASSLDKDNPLHGYTF
cdr3_nt: TGTGCCAGCAGCTTAGATAAGGACAATCCTCTCCATGGCTACACCTTC

cdr3_length: 14
v_call: TRBV9
j_call: TRBJ1-1
d_call: -
clone_size: -
cdr3_aa: CASSVEGLGTEAFF
cdr3_nt: TGTGCCAGCAGCGTAGAGGGGCTGGGCACTGAAGCTTTCTTT

cdr3_length: 14
v_call: TRBV6-1
j_call: TRBJ1-4
d_call: TRBD1
clone_size: -
cdr3_aa: CASRSGQGGEKLFF
cdr3_nt: TGTGCCAGCAGATCGGGACAGGGAGGTGAAAAACTGTTTTTT

cdr3_length: 15
v_call: TRBV13
j_call: TRBJ2-5
d_call: TRBD1
clone_size: few
cdr3_aa: CASSLEGQAQETQYF
cdr3_nt: TGTGCCAGCAGCTTAGAGGGACAGGCTCAAGAGACCCAGTACTTC

cdr3_length: 14
v_call: TRBV7-6
j_call: TRBJ2-2
d_call: TRBD2
clone_size: -
cdr3_aa: CASGTSGLDGELFF
cdr3_nt: TGTGCCAGCGGGACTAGCGGGCTGGACGGGGAGCTGTTTTTT

cdr3_length: 14
v_call: TRBV5-1
j_call: TRBJ2-7
d_call: TRBD1
clone_size: -
cdr3_aa: CASSSGQGLYEQYF
cdr3_nt: TGCGCCAGCAGCTCGGGACAGGGGCTATACGAGCAGTACTTC

cdr3_length: 14
v_call: TRBV9
j_call: TRBJ2-3
d_call: -
clone_size: -
cdr3_aa: CASSVVPSRDTQYF
cdr3_nt: TGTGCCAGCAGCGTAGTGCCTAGTAGAGATACGCAGTATTTT

cdr3_length: 12
v_call: TRBV5-1
j_call: TRBJ2-1
d_call: -
clone_size: -
cdr3_aa: CASSFTRVEQFF
cdr3_nt: TGCGCCAGCAGCTTCACGAGGGTAGAGCAGTTCTTC

cdr3_length: 14
v_call: TRBV27
j_call: TRBJ2-7
d_call: -
clone_size: -
cdr3_aa: CASSFSVRSSEQYF
cdr3_nt: TGTGCCAGCAGTTTTTCGGTTCGGTCCTCCGAGCAGTACTTC

cdr3_length: 15
v_call: TRBV25-1
j_call: TRBJ1-6
d_call: -
clone_size: -
cdr3_aa: CASSEYAGGLSPLHF
cdr3_nt: TGTGCCAGCAGTGAATATGCAGGCGGACTTTCACCCCTCCACTTT

cdr3_length: 13
v_call: TRBV5-1
j_call: TRBJ1-1
d_call: TRBD1
clone_size: -
cdr3_aa: CASSLDRGTEAFF
cdr3_nt: TGCGCCAGCAGCTTGGACAGGGGAACTGAAGCTTTCTTT